These 29 T cell receptor beta chains share one sample of origin, sequenced in a study of cytomegalovirus exposure and HLA in healthy donors. 60 Vbeta and 13 Jbeta primers were used in PCR. Data came from immunoSEQ multiplex PCR; TCRdb stores just in-frame clones and leaves some out. The repertoire holds 80,000 to 100,000 clones, with roughly 81% as singletons. Sequences were obtained from PBMCs. The receptor source for this set is a man in his forties in good health and CMV-seronegative.

The gene calls are TRBV28 and TRBJ1-4; 7 bases align to TRBD1. With 4 bases clipped from V and 7 bases from J, the junction kept 12 bases outside the gene matches. Germline CDR1 reads MDHEN; CDR2 reads SYDVKM. The CDR3 runs to 16 residues. The CDR3, as DNA: TGTGCCAGCAGTTCGGGACAGATGATAACCCTTGAAAAACTGTTTTTT. It translates to CASSSGQMITLEKLFF.

The V call is TRBV6-5, the J call TRBJ2-5; 8 bases are a match to TRBD2. CDR3 length: 14 residues. V was clipped by 3 bases and J by 5 bases; unmatched bases: 5. Germline CDR1 and CDR2: MNHEY and SVGAGI. CDR3 region: CASSYTGGSETQYF. CDR3 DNA: TGTGCCAGCAGTTATACGGGGGGGTCTGAGACCCAGTACTTC.

The chain recombines TRBV4-1 with TRBJ1-2; the match to TRBD1 covers 9 bases. This CDR3 contains 16 residues. Germline V gene sequence: CDR1 MGHRA, CDR2 YSYEKL. The ends lost 1 base at V and 8 bases at J; junction bases unmatched: 11. The CDR3 loop is CASSQGLLQGAWGYTF. DNA of the CDR3: TGCGCCAGCAGCCAAGGACTTTTACAGGGGGCTTGGGGCTACACCTTC.

The genes are TRBV10-1 and TRBJ2-7; D is perhaps TRBD1 (6 bases). Germline V gene data show CDR1 as WNHNN and CDR2 as SYGVQD (reference sequence). V was trimmed by 4 bases and J by 1 base, leaving 11 bases between them. The CDR3 is 14 residues long. The CDR3 region is CASSAGDESYEQYF. The CDR3 DNA follows: TGCGCCAGCAGTGCAGGGGATGAATCCTACGAGCAGTACTTC.

The chain has TRBV11-2 and TRBJ2-7, with D tentatively TRBD1 (6 bases). With 4 bases removed from V and 6 bases from J, the gap between germline ends came to 16 bases. The CDR3 is 14 residues long. Germline V gives CDR1 SGHAT, CDR2 FQNNGV. The chain's CDR3 is CASSSLRGLGEQYF. The CDR3, as DNA: TGTGCCAGCAGCTCCCTCAGGGGATTGGGCGAGCAGTACTTC.

The chain has TRBV9 and TRBJ2-2, with D unresolved. V lost 7 bases and J 8 bases, leaving 15 bases between the germline ends. Per germline, CDR1 SGDLS and CDR2 YYNGEE. The CDR3 is 13 amino acids. The CDR3 protein is CASQTGSVGELFF. The CDR3 nucleotides read TGTGCCAGCCAAACCGGGTCAGTAGGGGAGCTGTTTTTT.

The V call is TRBV5-5, the J call TRBJ2-5; possible D gene TRBD2, 6 bases. CDR1 is SGHKS and CDR2 is YYEKEE in the germline V gene (reference sequence). V shed 1 base and J shed 7 bases, with 14 bases lying between them. This CDR3 comprises 14 residues. This CDR3 is CASSLSLLEGTQYF. CDR3 DNA sequence: TGTGCCAGCAGCTTGAGTTTGTTGGAGGGGACCCAGTACTTC.

The J gene is TRBJ1-6, the V gene TRBV7-2, with TRBD1 matching 11 bases. The CDR3 sequence is 16 residues long. The germline V gene has CDR1 SGHTA and CDR2 FQGNSA. Trimming took 5 bases from V and 7 from J; bases not matched to a gene: 7. The CDR3 DNA sequence: TGTGCCAGCAGCGAGGGGACAGGGGGGGTGAATTCACCCCTCCACTTT. This translates into CASSEGTGGVNSPLHF.

This chain uses TRBV18 with TRBJ2-3; D gene uncertain. Germline assignment: CDR1 KGHSH and CDR2 LQKENI. The CDR3 runs 15 residues. With 3 bases removed from V and 11 bases from J, the gap between germline ends came to 21 bases. The CDR3 DNA reads TGTGCCAGCTCACCGTCGGCGGATCCCGGTTTGGGGCAGTATTTT. It yields the protein CASSPSADPGLGQYF.

This clone occurred a few times. The chain links TRBV29-1 to TRBJ2-1, with D tentatively TRBD2 (6 bases). Germline V CDR1 and CDR2: SQVTM, ANQGSEA. V was cut by 3 bases and J by 10 bases, with 13 bases left in between. The CDR3 runs to 12 residues. The CDR3 sequence is CSVDGQGGEQFF. In nucleotides, the CDR3 is TGCAGCGTTGATGGGCAGGGAGGCGAGCAGTTCTTC.

Details on this clone: One junction end disagrees with the germline gene, perhaps due to a read error. The chain carries TRBV7-9 and TRBJ2-7, with 7 bases fitting TRBD2. This CDR3 region has 16 residues. The V gene's germline CDR1 is SEHNR and CDR2 FQNEAQ (reference sequence). The CDR3 DNA sequence: TGTTCCAGCAGCCTCACCGGGACTAAGCACCGGTACGAGCAGTACTTC. This codes for CSSSLTGTKHRYEQYF.

This clone has more than one count but fewer than ten. The V call is TRBV5-1, the J call TRBJ2-7, with a possible D match to TRBD1 (6 bases). Trimming took 3 bases from V and 3 from J, leaving 13 bases between them. The CDR3 is made up of 14 amino acids. CDR1 is SGHRS and CDR2 is YFSETQ in the germline V gene. CDR3 sequence: CASSSTQGIYEQYF. CDR3 in DNA: TGCGCCAGCAGCTCTACACAGGGTATCTACGAGCAGTACTTC.

The chain recombines TRBV2 with TRBJ1-3; 7 positions agree with TRBD1. The CDR3 totals 13 residues. Germline CDR1 is SNHLY and CDR2 is FYNNEI. Germline trimming cut 4 bases from V and 5 bases from J; bases unmatched to any gene: 2. The CDR3 DNA reads TGTGCCAGCAGTGCAGGGGGGAGAAACACCATATATTTT. As protein: CASSAGGRNTIYF.

Only one count was recorded for this clone. The V call is TRBV27, the J call TRBJ2-1; TRBD2 matches 12 bases. The CDR3 covers 18 residues. Trimming at V came to 3 bases and at J to 4 bases, leaving 10 bases not matched to a gene. CDR1 and CDR2 (germline): MNHEY, SMNVEV (reference sequence). The CDR3 protein is CASSFPTSGGAGYNEQFF. For the CDR3, the DNA is TGTGCCAGCAGTTTTCCGACTAGCGGGGGCGCAGGGTACAATGAGCAGTTCTTC.

The gene calls are TRBV12-5 and TRBJ1-5; 7 positions match TRBD1. In germline, CDR1 is LGHNT, CDR2 FRNRAP. Trimming removed 6 bases from V and 16 bases from J; junction bases left unmatched: 9. The CDR3 has 11 amino acids. CDR3 region: CASGAGTDSHF. CDR3 in DNA: TGTGCTAGTGGCGCCGGGACAGATAGTCATTTT.

The V gene is TRBV5-4, the J gene TRBJ2-7; 9 bases line up with TRBD2. Germline V gene sequence: CDR1 SGHNT, CDR2 YYREEE (reference sequence). The CDR3 is 16 residues long. Germline trimming cut 0 bases from V and 3 bases from J; bases unmatched to any gene: 7. The CDR3 loop reads CASSLGGGGAHYEQYF. CDR3 sequence (DNA): TGTGCCAGCAGCTTGGGCGGCGGGGGGGCACACTACGAGCAGTACTTC.

In its sample, this clone was seen a few times. The rearrangement uses TRBV6-1 and TRBJ2-5; TRBD2 matches at 11 bases. The CDR3 loop spans 14 amino acids. From germline, CDR1 is MNHNS and CDR2 SASEGT. V was clipped by 6 bases and J by 7 bases; unmatched bases: 7. The DNA of the CDR3 is TGTGCCAGCAGAAAACTAGCGGGGGAAGTGACCCAGTACTTC. Translation gives CASRKLAGEVTQYF.

In its sample, this clone was seen once. The chain joins TRBV2 to TRBJ2-2, with D possibly matching TRBD2 (6 bases). There are 14 residues in the CDR3. V was cut by 8 bases and J by 1 base, with 11 bases left in between. Per germline, CDR1 SNHLY and CDR2 FYNNEI. CDR3 sequence reads: CASSRLGNTGELFF. DNA for the CDR3: TGTGCCAGCTCCAGACTAGGGAACACCGGGGAGCTGTTTTTT.

The chain uses TRBV5-5 and TRBJ2-5, with TRBD1 as a possible D gene (6 bases). Germline loops: CDR1 SGHKS, CDR2 YYEKEE (reference sequence). The CDR3 totals 14 residues. V was clipped by 4 bases and J by 5 bases, with 15 bases between them. As DNA, the CDR3 is TGTGCCAGCAGCAACTGGGGGCCGAGGGAGACCCAGTACTTC. Its translation is CASSNWGPRETQYF.

The genes are TRBV2 and TRBJ2-7, with 8 bases identical to TRBD1. V trimming: 4 bases; J trimming: 0 bases; junction bases outside the gene matches: 8. The CDR3 runs to 16 residues. CDR1 SNHLY and CDR2 FYNNEI come from the germline V gene. The CDR3 loop is CASSAPRDRSSYEQYF. CDR3 DNA sequence: TGTGCCAGCAGTGCTCCCCGGGACAGGAGCTCCTACGAGCAGTACTTC.

The gene calls are TRBV6-1 and TRBJ2-5; D is uncertain. This CDR3 contains 14 residues. Trimming shortened V by 5 bases and J by 2 bases, and 12 bases separated the two germline ends. CDR1 is MNHNS, CDR2 SASEGT, per germline. CDR3 bases: TGTGCCAGCAGTATATTCCAGTCTCAAGAGACCCAGTACTTC. Translated, it gives CASSIFQSQETQYF.

The chain recombines TRBV15 with TRBJ2-7; D is unresolved. With 1 base removed from V and 6 bases from J, the gap between germline ends came to 10 bases. This CDR3 is built from 13 residues. CDR1 LNHNV and CDR2 YYDKDF come from the germline V gene (reference sequence). This chain's CDR3 is CATSRGGPGEQYF. CDR3 DNA sequence: TGTGCCACCAGCAGAGGAGGCCCGGGCGAGCAGTACTTC.

There are a few counts of this clone. The chain couples TRBV6-1 to TRBJ1-5, with a possible D match to TRBD1 (5 bases). CDR1 is MNHNS, CDR2 SASEGT, per germline. Trimming left V 6 bases short and J 0 bases short, with 12 bases between. The CDR3 is made up of 15 amino acids. The CDR3 bases are TGTGCCAGCAGGCTCACAGGATATAGCAATCAGCCCCAGCATTTT. It yields the protein CASRLTGYSNQPQHF.

The CDR3 reads CASSPSRELFF. The CDR3 DNA reads as TGTGCCAGCAGCCCAAGCCGGGAGCTGTTTTTT. The genes are TRBV9 and TRBJ2-2; D unresolved. Deletions cut 4 bases from V and 9 bases from J, with 7 bases between. Germline CDR1 and CDR2: SGDLS and YYNGEE. The CDR3 runs 11 residues.

V usage is TRBV28 and J usage is TRBJ2-7, with TRBD2 matching 7 bases. Germline assignment: CDR1 MDHEN and CDR2 SYDVKM. This CDR3 is built from 15 residues. Trimming cost V 4 bases and J 0 bases; bases outside gene matches: 6. CDR3 nucleotides: TGTGCCAGCAGTTCCCCAGGACTAGACTCCTACGAGCAGTACTTC. Its translation is CASSSPGLDSYEQYF.

This clone has more than one count but fewer than ten. The rearrangement uses TRBV4-1 and TRBJ2-2, with D maybe TRBD2 (6 bases). Germline V gives CDR1 MGHRA, CDR2 YSYEKL. V was shortened by 0 bases and J by 5 bases, with 10 bases between the two germline ends. This CDR3 contains 15 residues. CDR3 region: CASSQDEGGTGELFF. The CDR3 DNA sequence: TGCGCCAGCAGCCAAGATGAGGGAGGTACCGGGGAGCTGTTTTTT.

The rearrangement uses TRBV5-1 and TRBJ2-7; the D is unclear. Germline assignment: CDR1 SGHRS and CDR2 YFSETQ. This CDR3 spans 13 amino acids. V lost 3 bases to trimming and J lost 0 bases, with 7 bases between them. CDR3 sequence reads: CASSWRFSYEQYF. CDR3 DNA sequence: TGCGCCAGCAGCTGGCGGTTCTCCTACGAGCAGTACTTC.

The chain uses TRBV5-4 and TRBJ2-7, with D possibly matching TRBD1 (6 bases). This CDR3 has 15 amino acids. Germline V lookup: CDR1 SGHNT, CDR2 YYREEE (reference sequence). V lost 4 bases and J 5 bases, leaving 19 bases between the germline ends. CDR3 sequence reads: CASSVSLQGFDEQYF. The CDR3 bases are TGTGCCAGCAGCGTCAGCCTACAGGGATTTGACGAGCAGTACTTC.

The V gene is TRBV19, the J gene TRBJ2-5, with 9 bases lining up with TRBD1. The germline V gene has CDR1 LNHDA and CDR2 SQIVND (reference sequence). The CDR3 consists of 12 residues. V shed 10 bases and J 4 bases; nucleotides not matched to a gene: 4. The CDR3, as DNA: TGTGCCACCACAGGGGGCCGAGAGACCCAGTACTTC. As protein: CATTGGRETQYF.